Listed below are T cell receptor beta chains from one sample, sequenced in a study of shared clonotypes between healthy human individuals. Here immunoSEQ multiplex PCR was the method, and the copy in TCRdb shows in-frame clones only, minus some. Of about 2.4 million clones listed, around 94% are singletons. The sample was naive CD4+ T cells sorted from blood. The receptors come from a man aged 18 to 35 in good health. The conserved cysteine and the conserved F or W are not part of the CDR3 here.

j_gene: TRBJ1-3
v_gene: TRBV11-2
CDR3aa: ASSQAGGNTIY

j_gene: TRBJ2-3
v_gene: TRBV5-1
CDR3aa: ASSREVGRRSHTDTQY

j_gene: TRBJ1-3
v_gene: TRBV27
CDR3aa: ASSSRGFSGNTIY

j_gene: TRBJ1-5
v_gene: TRBV2
CDR3aa: ASSQGGNQPQH

j_gene: TRBJ1-1
v_gene: TRBV27
CDR3aa: ASRVNTEAF

j_gene: TRBJ2-3
v_gene: TRBV19
CDR3aa: ASSKIELAGDTQY

j_gene: TRBJ2-5
v_gene: TRBV7-9
CDR3aa: ASSHRWDSGQQAPETQY

j_gene: TRBJ2-1
v_gene: TRBV5-1
CDR3aa: ASSDGWGRSYNEQF

j_gene: TRBJ2-1
v_gene: TRBV9
CDR3aa: ASSSTSGRALPSYNEQF

j_gene: TRBJ2-7
v_gene: TRBV21-1
CDR3aa: ASSKAPGTGTLAYEQY

j_gene: TRBJ2-7
v_gene: TRBV5-1
CDR3aa: ASSLDRRYEQY

j_gene: TRBJ2-3
v_gene: TRBV6-5
CDR3aa: ASSTTGALTDTQY

j_gene: -
v_gene: TRBV19
CDR3aa: ASSIERLHEQY

j_gene: TRBJ2-1
v_gene: TRBV7-6
CDR3aa: ASSLDPSGTYNEQF

j_gene: TRBJ2-1
v_gene: TRBV29-1
CDR3aa: SVEDPSRRF

j_gene: TRBJ2-3
v_gene: TRBV5-4
CDR3aa: ASSLAGTNQANTQY

j_gene: TRBJ2-1
v_gene: TRBV14
CDR3aa: ASSPQTGLGNNEQF

j_gene: TRBJ1-5
v_gene: TRBV7-2
CDR3aa: ASSPGTGQFDQPQH

j_gene: TRBJ2-5
v_gene: TRBV2
CDR3aa: ASTRDRGQETQY

j_gene: TRBJ2-3
v_gene: TRBV27
CDR3aa: ASSLLRGGSSGTDTQY

j_gene: TRBJ2-4
v_gene: TRBV28
CDR3aa: ASKGRGGTLAKNIQY

j_gene: TRBJ2-2
v_gene: TRBV27
CDR3aa: ASSLWLNTGELF

j_gene: TRBJ2-2
v_gene: TRBV11-3
CDR3aa: ASSALAGGNTGELF

j_gene: TRBJ2-7
v_gene: TRBV5-4
CDR3aa: ASSDRGTGQY

j_gene: TRBJ1-5
v_gene: TRBV6-1
CDR3aa: ASSTSGMGIQPQH

j_gene: TRBJ2-3
v_gene: TRBV5-1
CDR3aa: ASSPTPSSTDTQY

j_gene: TRBJ2-2
v_gene: TRBV5-1
CDR3aa: ASSQQGGNTGELF

j_gene: TRBJ2-6
v_gene: TRBV7-2
CDR3aa: ASSLAVGSGANVLT

j_gene: -
v_gene: TRBV7-9
CDR3aa: ASSFSGGTYEQY

j_gene: TRBJ2-7
v_gene: TRBV6-5
CDR3aa: ASSYGTGREQY

j_gene: TRBJ2-5
v_gene: TRBV5-1
CDR3aa: ASSYWDGETQY

j_gene: TRBJ1-2
v_gene: TRBV6-1
CDR3aa: ASSEPPSYGYT

j_gene: TRBJ1-1
v_gene: TRBV2
CDR3aa: ASSVQGENTEAF

j_gene: TRBJ2-2
v_gene: TRBV10-1
CDR3aa: ASSRVGTGELF

j_gene: TRBJ2-7
v_gene: TRBV18
CDR3aa: ASSPNQGEYEQY

j_gene: TRBJ2-7
v_gene: TRBV5-1
CDR3aa: ASSGAELSYEQY

j_gene: TRBJ2-5
v_gene: TRBV7-9
CDR3aa: ASSLSVGTQTQY

j_gene: TRBJ2-7
v_gene: TRBV11-2
CDR3aa: ASSPITGNPYEQY

j_gene: TRBJ1-6
v_gene: TRBV7-2
CDR3aa: ASSLTGPSNSPLH

j_gene: TRBJ1-2
v_gene: TRBV28
CDR3aa: ASSLNGGINYGYT

j_gene: TRBJ2-5
v_gene: TRBV5-4
CDR3aa: ASSRPGQQETQY